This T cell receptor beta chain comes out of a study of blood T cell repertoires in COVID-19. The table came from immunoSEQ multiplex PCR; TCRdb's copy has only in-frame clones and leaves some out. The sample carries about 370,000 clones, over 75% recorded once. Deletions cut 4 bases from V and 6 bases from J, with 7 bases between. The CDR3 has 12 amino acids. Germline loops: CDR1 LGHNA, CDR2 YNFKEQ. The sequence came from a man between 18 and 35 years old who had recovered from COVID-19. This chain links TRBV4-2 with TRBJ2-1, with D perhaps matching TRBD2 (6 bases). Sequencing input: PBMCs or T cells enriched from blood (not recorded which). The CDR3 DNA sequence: TGTGCCAGCAGCCCGGAGGGCAATGAGCAGTTCTTC. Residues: CASSPEGNEQFF.